One sample yielded the 7 T cell receptor beta chains listed below, sequenced in a study of blood T cells in healthy people across ages. It was with a sample-barcoded 5' primer and a J-beta primer mix that a second PCR of roughly 7 to 11 cycles was run. TCRdb re-called the 5' RACE reads with MiXCR, one entry per CDR3 protein. The repertoire holds some 1.1 million distinct CDR3 sequences, with less than 45% as singletons. The specimen was blood. The receptors stem from a man younger than 35 in good health.

This chain uses TRBV3-1 with TRBJ2-5; D may be TRBD2 (5 bases). This CDR3 has 15 residues. Trimming shortened V by 5 bases and J by 11 bases, and 24 bases separated the two germline ends. Germline values: CDR1 LGHDT, CDR2 YNNKEL (reference sequence). The DNA of the CDR3 is TGTGCCAGCAGCGGAGACCTACGCGGGTACAATGAGCAGTACTTC. Its protein product is CASSGDLRGYNEQYF.

This clonotype has more than one count but fewer than ten. The V gene is TRBV7-9, the J gene TRBJ1-1, with D unresolved. V lost 5 bases, J lost 0 bases, and 13 bases lay in between. This CDR3 has 15 amino acids. Germline-derived CDR1 and CDR2 are SEHNR and FQNEAQ (reference sequence). Here the CDR3 DNA reads TGTGCCAGCAGCCCATCTGGCAGGATGAACACTGAAGCTTTCTTT. Its translation: CASSPSGRMNTEAFF.

The rearrangement links TRBV6-1 to TRBJ1-2; tentative D call: TRBD1 (6 bases). The CDR3 consists of 12 residues. The V gene lost 6 bases and the J gene lost 10 bases, with 15 bases spanning the gap. Germline V CDR1 and CDR2: MNHNS, SASEGT. In nucleotides, the CDR3 is TGTGCCAGCAGAGGGCAGGGGAAGGACTACACCTTC. It translates to CASRGQGKDYTF.

This chain joins TRBV3-1 and TRBJ2-3; 7 nucleotides line up with TRBD1. The ends lost 2 bases at V and 5 bases at J; junction bases unmatched: 4. CDR1 LGHDT and CDR2 YNNKEL come from the germline V gene (reference sequence). The CDR3 loop spans 14 amino acids. CDR3 amino acids: CASSQNHRGDTQYF. The CDR3, as DNA: TGTGCCAGCAGCCAAAACCACAGGGGAGATACGCAGTATTTT.

The CDR3 DNA is TGCAGCGTCGCCTCCTACGAGCAGTACTTC. Residues: CSVASYEQYF. This chain connects TRBV29-1 to TRBJ2-7, with D uncertain. In germline, CDR1 is SQVTM, CDR2 ANQGSEA. The CDR3 has 10 residues. With 6 bases removed from V and 0 bases from J, the gap between germline ends came to 3 bases.

The J gene is TRBJ2-5, the V gene TRBV20-1; 12 nucleotides align to TRBD2. The J call is doubtful: the DNA matches TRBJ2-7 better. Germline CDR1 DFQATT, CDR2 SNEGSKA (reference sequence). This CDR3 contains 14 residues. DNA of the CDR3: TGCAGTGCTACAGTACCGGGACTAGCGGGCGAGCAGTACTTC. Protein product: CSATVPGLAGEQYF.

The chain couples TRBV25-1 to TRBJ1-4; D uncertain. CDR1 and CDR2 (germline): MGHDK, SYGVNS. V lost 1 base, J lost 5 bases, and 20 bases lay in between. The CDR3 is 18 residues long. The CDR3 loop reads CASSEFSVGRAPNEKLFF. Written as DNA, the CDR3 is TGTGCCAGCAGTGAATTCTCGGTGGGGAGGGCACCCAATGAAAAACTGTTTTTT. Filled out from reference TRBV25-1 and TRBJ1-4, the complete variable domain reads EADIYQTPRYLVIGTGKKITLECSQTMGHDKMYWYQQDPGMELHLIHYSYGVNSTEKGDLSSESTVSRIRTEHFPLTLESARPSHTSQYLCASSEFSVGRAPNEKLFFGSGTQLSVL.